The entry below gives a single TCR beta chain sequence along with its context. Its specificity is not known. TCRdb independently ran MiXCR on the 5' RACE reads; one entry per CDR3 protein. This table has 360,000 or so distinct CDR3 sequences, 25% to 30% appearing once. The data belong to a study of T-cell memory formation after mild COVID-19. Overall study results and limits: The main location of contracting CD4+ clones was CM and EM, and that of contracting CD8+ clones was EMRA. Whereas later expanders leaned CD4+, clones contracting day 15 to 85 showed a balanced CD4/CD8 makeup. Within pre-infection memory, some responding clones were found, suggesting cross-reactive memory joined.

The CDR3 sequence is 13 residues long. Per germline, CDR1 MNHEY and CDR2 SVGAGI. V shed 6 bases and J shed 6 bases, with 14 bases lying between them. This sequence was found in an adult woman who had mild COVID-19 (a few samples of this study predate the infection). Cell type and time point are not known. Sequenced material: PBMCs or a T cell subset sorted from them (not recorded which). The chain uses TRBV6-5 and TRBJ1-2, with a tentative D call TRBD1 (6 bases). Here the CDR3 reads CASRGQGRHGYTF. The CDR3 DNA follows: TGTGCCAGCAGGGGGCAGGGGAGGCATGGCTACACCTTC.